Detailed here is one T cell receptor beta chain. CDR3 length: 15 amino acids. Germline values: CDR1 SGDLS, CDR2 YYNGEE. V shed 2 bases, J shed 4 bases, and the junction held 5 bases outside the gene matches. Patients all relapsed after autologous stem cell transplantation, and there was variation in brentuximab vedotin exposure. This sample was taken from a study of PD-1 blockade in classical Hodgkin lymphoma. Only in-frame clones appear in the TCRdb table, and some are missing; sequencing was by immunoSEQ multiplex PCR. This sample has more than 140,000 clones, with about four fifths found just once.

The rearrangement links TRBV9 to TRBJ2-3, with 9 bases matching TRBD2. The receptor was derived from a human donor with classical Hodgkin lymphoma. The sample here was peripheral blood mononuclear cells (PBMCs), taken before the second cycle of nivolumab. CDR3 residues: CASSVIAGAADTQYF. CDR3 sequence (DNA): TGTGCCAGCAGCGTTATAGCGGGAGCGGCAGATACGCAGTATTTT.